Below are 7 T cell receptor beta chains sequenced from a single sample in a study of CD8 T cells in ankylosing spondylitis. TCRdb recomputed calls from the 5' RACE reads with MiXCR, one row per CDR3 protein. The sample holds nearly 250,000 distinct CDR3 sequences, 32% seen once. Sequencing was done on a sample of blood, either unsorted or a sorted T cell fraction (not recorded which). These receptors were taken from a male donor with ankylosing spondylitis or in good health (not recorded which).

This clonotype was recorded many times. The rearrangement links TRBV20-1 to TRBJ1-2; no firm D call. V gave up 7 bases and J gave up 6 bases, with 9 bases separating them. Germline loops: CDR1 DFQATT, CDR2 SNEGSKA (reference sequence). The CDR3 sequence is 10 residues long. The CDR3 region is CSGAVDGYTF. The DNA of the CDR3 is TGCAGTGGGGCGGTTGATGGCTACACCTTC.

This chain connects TRBV25-1 to TRBJ1-3; 7 bases align to TRBD1. V was clipped by 6 bases and J by 2 bases; unmatched bases: 10. There are 16 residues in the CDR3. Germline CDR1 reads MGHDK; CDR2 reads SYGVNS. CDR3 loop: CASSNEGALAGNTIYF. The CDR3 DNA follows: TGTGCCAGCAGCAACGAGGGGGCATTGGCTGGAAACACCATATATTTT.

This chain uses TRBV3-1 with TRBJ2-5, with TRBD2 identical over 9 bases. The CDR3 is 19 residues long. V shed 3 bases and J 0 bases; nucleotides not matched to a gene: 14. The germline V gene has CDR1 LGHDT and CDR2 YNNKEL (reference sequence). The CDR3 protein is CASSQRGVAGALYQETQYF. Here the CDR3 DNA reads TGTGCCAGCAGCCAGCGAGGGGTAGCGGGGGCCTTGTACCAAGAGACCCAGTACTTC.

The sample holds a few counts of this clonotype. This chain uses TRBV20-1 with TRBJ1-2; D call uncertain. CDR1 and CDR2 from the germline V gene are DFQATT and SNEGSKA (reference sequence). Between the trimmed V and J ends, which lost 3 bases and 2 bases, there was a span of 7 bases. The CDR3 length is 12 residues. Here the CDR3 reads CSASTTNYGYTF. DNA of the CDR3: TGCAGTGCTAGTACCACGAACTATGGCTACACCTTC.

J is TRBJ2-3 and V is TRBV7-8; D is possibly TRBD2 (5 bases). This CDR3 region has 17 residues. V lost 1 base and J lost 2, with 16 bases in between. Germline values: CDR1 SGHVS, CDR2 FQNEAQ. The CDR3 here is CASSLGRLAENTDTQYF. CDR3 sequence (DNA): TGTGCCAGCAGCTTAGGTCGGCTAGCAGAAAACACAGATACGCAGTATTTT.

Note on this clonotype: At one end the junction does not follow the germline gene, possibly because of a read error. The rearrangement joins TRBV5-1 to TRBJ2-5; D is unclear. Per the germline V gene, CDR1 is SGHRS and CDR2 is YFSETQ. The CDR3 has 8 residues. CDR3 sequence: CASSLASF. The DNA of the CDR3 is TGCGCCAGCAGCTTGGCCTCCTTC.

The chain uses TRBV10-2 and TRBJ2-1; TRBD1 or TRBD2 may be the D gene (5 bases each). The CDR3 loop spans 13 amino acids. The germline V gene has CDR1 WSHSY and CDR2 SAAADI. Trimming stripped 5 bases from V and 4 bases from J, with 9 bases between. The CDR3 DNA follows: TGCGCCAGCAGTCCGGGACGTTACAATGAGCAGTTCTTC. This codes for CASSPGRYNEQFF.